This T cell receptor beta chain emerged from a study of T cell changes during pregnancy in multiple sclerosis (dated by TCRdb to the late 2010s). A note on the overall study: The study examined how the T cell repertoire changed over the course of pregnancy in women with multiple sclerosis.

Library method: the immunoSEQ multiplex PCR assay. TCRdb obtained this table from immuneACCESS and retained in-frame rearrangements with V and J assigned. These tables miss some clones; where compared with another copy, unresolved V genes account for less than half of the shortfall, and the remainder is unexplained. This sample holds around 60,000 clones; 90% to 95% were observed only once. The ten most abundant clones make up 2.5% to 3.5% of the sample. Regarding this clone: Its antigen is still unknown. Per-base quality was not reported, and no clone a single base away is much larger than it.

Reading from cysteine to phenylalanine, the CDR3 counts 12 amino acids. This entry keeps only the CDR3 DNA: 36 bases, framed from base 1. The CDR1 and CDR2 encoded by the germline V gene (reference sequence) are SGHKS and YYEKEE. Relative to germline, V is 4 bases shorter and J is 4 bases shorter, with 9 bases between their ends. The rearrangement joined TRBV5-5 to TRBJ2-7; the D segment cannot be called with confidence. The receptor was isolated from a female donor in good health, enrolled as a control in a pregnancy study. Here the sequenced sample was peripheral blood, taken in the third trimester of pregnancy. The bases are TGTGCCAGCAGCCCCCAAAATTACGAGCAGTACTTC. The resulting protein is CASSPQNYEQYF.